This paragraph reports one T cell receptor beta chain. No antigen is known for it. Per-nucleotide qualities are absent, and no much larger clonotype sits a single base away. CDR1 MDHEN and CDR2 SYDVKM are derived from the germline V gene. From cysteine to phenylalanine, the CDR3 is 16 amino acids long. Of the read, only the CDR3 DNA is kept; its 48 bases are in frame from base 1. V is trimmed back by 5 bases and J by 4 bases, and the junction contains 14 bases that no gene match accounts for. Focal radiation therapy combined with CTLA-4 blockade (ipilimumab) was tested in patients with chemo-refractory metastatic non-small-cell lung cancer. The library was generated by the immunoSEQ multiplex PCR assay. TCRdb obtained this table from immuneACCESS and retained in-frame rearrangements with V and J assigned. These tables miss some clones; where compared with another copy, unresolved V genes account for less than half of the shortfall, and the remainder is unexplained. The sample yields about 100,000 clones; about 80% were counted once. The ten largest account for 0.65% to 1% of the sample.

The sample comes from a study of radiotherapy plus CTLA-4 blockade in lung cancer (dated by TCRdb to about 2018). Study-level background: Among the enrolled patients, about 19% had an objective response, and 31% reached disease control. Paper-wide results and their limitations: The strongest predictors of response were reported to be early dynamic shifts in blood T cell clones along with a rise in serum interferon-beta following radiation. TCR clones derived from tumors expanded in peripheral blood after treatment with radiotherapy and ipilimumab.

The TCR comes from a human donor with non-small cell lung cancer who had stable disease on radiotherapy plus ipilimumab. Sequencing used peripheral blood, obtained from a patient treated with radiotherapy plus ipilimumab. The V and J genes are TRBV28 and TRBJ2-7; a stretch of 7 junction bases matches TRBD2. The CDR3 corresponds to CASSRSGLPGEYEQYF. The nucleotides read TGTGCCAGCAGTCGTTCGGGACTACCGGGAGAGTACGAGCAGTACTTC.